The entry below gives a single TCR beta chain sequence along with its context. This specimen comes from a study of cytomegalovirus exposure and HLA in healthy donors. In germline, CDR1 is SGHRS, CDR2 YFSETQ. With 9 bases removed from V and 6 bases from J, the gap between germline ends came to 13 bases. This CDR3 is 12 amino acids long. A multiplex PCR was run with 60 Vbeta primers and 13 Jbeta primers. Method: immunoSEQ multiplex PCR; TCRdb's copy keeps in-frame clones and lacks some. The sample consists of more than 95,000 clones, around 60% of them appearing once. The receptor comes from a woman in her 40s in good health and CMV-seropositive. The sequenced sample consisted of PBMCs. The gene calls are TRBV5-1 and TRBJ2-1; tentatively, D is TRBD2 (6 bases). The CDR3 DNA reads as TGCGCCACATCACTGGGGGGCAATGAGCAGTTCTTC. Its translation is CATSLGGNEQFF.